The present entry profiles one T cell receptor (beta chain) with its context. Its antigen remains unidentified. The record has no base qualities; no much larger clone is one base away. The donors were healthy, HIV-negative adults who had no recently reported acute infections or vaccinations. Every donor was a Caucasian adult residing in Nashville, Tennessee, USA. Magnetic negative selection was used to enrich CD4+ T cells, after which naive cells were positively selected on CD45RA and the negative fraction became the memory subset. Blood was collected by leukapheresis, and PBMCs were isolated by Ficoll-Histopaque density gradient centrifugation and then cryopreserved in liquid nitrogen vapor phase. Analytical flow cytometry was used to check the purity and quantity of every magnetically sorted T cell population. From each sorted fraction, genomic DNA was isolated and quantified by UV absorbance on a Nanodrop 2000c.

The data stem from a study of shared clonotypes between healthy human individuals (dated by TCRdb to the early 2020s). About the full investigation: Three men and two women, aged 18 to 49 years, made up the cohort. Per donor, three plates each were used for CD4 naive and CD4 memory, two for CD8 naive, and one for CD8 memory. To estimate repertoire size and how much clonotypes are shared between individuals, the study performed deep sequencing of blood TCR repertoires from roughly five healthy adults. To increase sequencing depth and limit assay-specific biases, different laboratories used diverse techniques to prepare libraries and sequence TCR repertoires. Per donor, leukapheresis produced somewhere between about 0.8 and 9.5 billion PBMCs. What the research found in general, with its limitations: Sharing across a few donors was observed for 4.5% to 6.5% of naive CD4, about 4% of naive CD8, about 2.3% of memory CD4, and around 0.4% of memory CD8 clonotypes. Even with the large sequencing depth, rarefaction of the sorted-subset datasets indicated that sequencing was incomplete. Naive subsets generally had larger estimated clonotype richness than memory subsets. The small number of donors limited the genetic and exposure-history diversity represented. Pairwise subsampling led to the expectation that sequencing depth would affect the degree of clonotype sharing among donors. Higher generation probabilities were observed for clonotypes shared by all four sorted-subset donors than for non-shared clonotypes. Sampling was restricted to blood, and TCR repertoires in tissue are likely to differ from TCR repertoires in blood.

TCR CDR3 regions were amplified from genomic DNA by multiplex PCR using the deep immunoSEQ assay. Extracted genomic DNA from each cell subset was spread evenly across all wells of several immunoSEQ 96-well plates, with each plate serving as a replicate. For sorted subsets, 200 to 250 ng genomic DNA, equal to some 30,000 T cell genomes, was loaded into each replicate PCR. The purified libraries were quantified using a Qubit 3.0 fluorometer, sized with a Bioanalyzer 2100, and then quantified again using the KAPA Library Quantification kit. Every immunoSEQ 96-well plate was sequenced on a dedicated single-read 150-cycle Illumina NextSeq 550 flow cell. On the authors' methods: Because the immunoSEQ output held only junctional sequences and lacked quality scores, the filtering could not match the filtering applied to full-length reads. Sequences were annotated with PyIR, a Python wrapper for IgBLAST v1.9, and V/J genes and CDR3 were assigned using IMGT germline references. Reads were filtered out if the reads had weak V/J assignments (E-value above 1e-6), no CDR3, stop codons, out-of-frame junctions, or ambiguous translated residues. V3J clonotypes were defined as sequences sharing the same inferred V gene, J gene, and CDR3 amino acid sequence. The percentage overlap between two repertoires was calculated by dividing the number of shared unique clonotypes by the size of the smaller repertoire. Richness of each repertoire was evaluated using RTK rarefaction, the Chao1 estimator, and Recon v2.1 estimates of unobserved clonotypes. Generation probabilities for all TCRbeta clonotypes obtained by the gDNA method from four donors were computed using OLGA. Entries here come from immuneACCESS through TCRdb and include only in-frame sequences with V and J called. Some clones fail to appear in such tables; in the studies checked, an unresolved V gene covers under half of the shortfall, and the cause of the remainder is unknown. V and J calls and clone size come straight from that table; D and trimming were deduced from the DNA. This sample comprises just under 350,000 clones, 73% of them detected only once. Clones ranked in the top ten supply roughly a tenth of the sample.

The receptor's source is a man in his thirties or forties in good health. The sequencing input was memory CD4+ T cells sorted from blood. In light of the paper, this sample's cell subset or site label describes: CD45RA-negative fraction.

The DNA sequence is TGTGCCAGCAGTCCAGTCTGGCGGGAGTCAGATACGCAGTATTTT. This is translated as CASSPVWRESDTQYF. The chain employs TRBV28 and TRBJ2-3; 7 bases in the junction line up with TRBD2. The CDR3 numbers 15 residues from cysteine through phenylalanine. Left in the record is the CDR3 DNA by itself, 45 bases read in frame from the first base. The germline V gene gives CDR1 as MDHEN and CDR2 as SYDVKM. Trimmed from V: 5 bases; trimmed from J: 4 bases; junction bases lacking a gene match: 9. With the portions outside the CDR3 filled from the reference TRBV28 and TRBJ2-3 genes, the complete variable region becomes DVKVTQSSRYLVKRTGEKVFLECVQDMDHENMFWYRQDPGLGLRLIYFSYDVKMKEKGDIPEGYSVSREKKERFSLILESASTNQTSMYLCASSPVWRESDTQYFGPGTRLTVL.